This is a list of T cell receptor beta chains from one sample in a study of blood T cell repertoires in COVID-19. Clones were read by immunoSEQ multiplex PCR, and TCRdb kept only the in-frame ones, dropping some. Altogether approximately 36,000 clones are present, about 81% being singletons, with the ten largest covering 35% to 50%. Sequenced sample: peripheral blood. The receptors were gathered from a human donor in a cohort sampled during active or convalescent COVID-19. The donor label of this sample is uncertain. The CDR3 runs from the conserved cysteine through the conserved F or W. A D gene is named only where the DNA matches it firmly. Rows may omit the clone size; those that give it use once, few, many or a size class.

cdr3_length	j_call	clone_size	d_call	v_call	cdr3_nt	cdr3_aa
17	TRBJ2-2	many	TRBD2	TRBV9	TGTGCCAGCAGCGTATTCCCAGCGGGAGGAGACACCGGGGAGCTGTTTTTT	CASSVFPAGGDTGELFF
14	TRBJ1-2	few	TRBD1	TRBV6-5	TGTGCCAGCAGTTACACAGGACAGGGTGCGGGCTACACCTTC	CASSYTGQGAGYTF
12	TRBJ2-7	NA	NA	TRBV7-8	TGTGCCAGCAGCCAAACAGGGTACGAGCAGTACTTC	CASSQTGYEQYF
14	TRBJ2-3	NA	NA	TRBV30	TGTGCCTGGAGTGTAGTCGGTCTGACAGATACGCAGTATTTT	CAWSVVGLTDTQYF
12	TRBJ1-2	NA	NA	TRBV12-3/TRBV12-4	TGTGCCAGCAGTTCAGGACAGAAGAGCTACACCTTC	CASSSGQKSYTF
12	TRBJ1-3	NA	NA	TRBV4-1	TGCGCCAGCAGCCACGTAGGAAACACCATATATTTT	CASSHVGNTIYF
15	TRBJ2-1	once	NA	TRBV19	TGTGCCAGTAGTATGGGGCGGAACTCCTACAATGAGCAGTTCTTC	CASSMGRNSYNEQFF
15	TRBJ2-7	NA	TRBD1	TRBV5-1	TGCGCCAGCAGCTCAGCGGACAGGGGGTTGTACGAGCAGTACTTC	CASSSADRGLYEQYF
13	TRBJ1-1	NA	NA	TRBV21-1	TGTGCCAGCAGCTCCAGGGGACAAACTGAAGCTTTCTTT	CASSSRGQTEAFF
14	TRBJ2-7	few	NA	TRBV11-2	TGTGCCAGCAGCTGGGACACACCGCTCTACGAGCAGTACTTC	CASSWDTPLYEQYF
16	TRBJ2-1	NA	TRBD2	TRBV24-1	TGTGCCACCAGTGACCCACGGGGGACTAGAGGCGATGAGCAGTTCTTC	CATSDPRGTRGDEQFF
13	TRBJ1-2	NA	NA	TRBV19	TGTGCCAGTAGTATCGACAAGAACTATGGCTACACCTTC	CASSIDKNYGYTF
14	TRBJ1-2	NA	TRBD1	TRBV5-1	TGCGCCAGCAGCCGTAATGCAGGACAGGGTGGCTACACCTTC	CASSRNAGQGGYTF
14	TRBJ2-1	NA	NA	TRBV6-5	TGTGCCAGCAGTTACGGACAGTCCTACAATGAGCAGTTCTTC	CASSYGQSYNEQFF
14	TRBJ2-5	NA	NA	TRBV29-1	TGCAGCGTTGACAGGGCCCAAGGGGGAGAGACCCAGTACTTC	CSVDRAQGGETQYF
12	TRBJ1-2	many	NA	TRBV6-4	TGTGCCAGCCCCCGAGAGCTTACGGGCTACACCTTC	CASPRELTGYTF
14	TRBJ2-7	NA	NA	TRBV9	TGTGCCAGCAGCGTAGATACAGGGCCCTACGAGCAGTACTTC	CASSVDTGPYEQYF
16	TRBJ1-5	NA	TRBD1	TRBV30	TGTGCCTGGGAACGACTTACCCAGGGGGCTATACAGCCCCAGCATTTT	CAWERLTQGAIQPQHF
13	TRBJ2-7	NA	NA	TRBV3-1/TRBV3-2	TGTGCCAGCAGCCGGGCTAGCGTTTACGAGCAGTACTTC	CASSRASVYEQYF
15	TRBJ1-2	NA	TRBD1	TRBV11-3	TGTGCCAGCAGCCCCCGGACAGGGGGCCGTTATGGCTACACCTTC	CASSPRTGGRYGYTF
16	TRBJ2-7	NA	TRBD2	TRBV19	TGTGCCAGTAGTGGGACTAGCGGAAAAAACCCCTACGAGCAGTACTTC	CASSGTSGKNPYEQYF